A selection of T cell receptor beta chains follows, all from one sample in a study of identifying expanded T cells in peripheral blood. Sequenced by immunoSEQ multiplex PCR; TCRdb stores in-frame clones only, minus some. The table shows some 99,000 clones, with roughly 90% occurring only once. The specimen was blood. These TCRs come from a person aged 18 to 75 in good health. Each CDR3 is given with its conserved first and last residue. The D gene is left open where the match is weak. Rows may omit the clone size; those that give it use once, few, many or a size class.

NA,TRBJ2-3,TRBV7-2,TRBD2,TGTGCCAGCAGCTCAGCGGGGTGGGCAGATACGCAGTATTTT,CASSSAGWADTQYF
NA,TRBJ1-2,TRBV2,TRBD1,TGTGCCAGCACCAGGGACAGAAGGGATGGCTACACCTTC,CASTRDRRDGYTF
NA,TRBJ2-6,TRBV14,NA,TGTGCCAGCAAGGGATCCTCTGGGGCCAACGTCCTGACTTTC,CASKGSSGANVLTF
NA,TRBJ2-2,TRBV28,NA,TGTGCCAGCAGTTTATTGACAGGAGCGAACACCGGGGAGCTGTTTTTT,CASSLLTGANTGELFF
NA,TRBJ1-4,TRBV27,NA,TGTGCCAGCAGTCCAGCAGGGGCCAATGAAAAACTGTTTTTT,CASSPAGANEKLFF
NA,TRBJ2-5,TRBV5-1,NA,TGCGCCAGCAGCTTCCCGCGATCGGGGGAGACCCAGTACTTC,CASSFPRSGETQYF
NA,TRBJ2-7,TRBV5-1,TRBD2,TGCGCCAGCAGCTTGTTGACGGGAGGGTACGAGCAGTACTTC,CASSLLTGGYEQYF
NA,TRBJ2-2,TRBV18,TRBD2,TGTGCCAGCTCACAGACTAGCGGGAGATCTAACGGGGAGCTGTTTTTT,CASSQTSGRSNGELFF
NA,TRBJ1-2,TRBV6-1,TRBD1,TGTGCCAGCAGTGCCCGGCAGGGGGCGCAGTATGGCTACACCTTC,CASSARQGAQYGYTF
once,TRBJ1-5,TRBV15,NA,TGTGCCACCAGCAGATCACCCTGGCGGTCGGACAATCAGCCCCAGCATTTT,CATSRSPWRSDNQPQHF
NA,TRBJ1-2,TRBV5-8,NA,TGTGCCAGCAGCAAAAATACCGGGGGGATCGATGGCTACACCTTC,CASSKNTGGIDGYTF
NA,TRBJ1-2,TRBV6-5,TRBD1,TGTGCCAGCAGTTACTCTCGGGGACAGACCTATGGCTACACCTTC,CASSYSRGQTYGYTF
NA,TRBJ2-3,TRBV18,NA,TGTGCCAGCTCACCACCGGAGCGTGATACGCAGTATTTT,CASSPPERDTQYF
NA,TRBJ1-2,TRBV30,NA,TGTGCCTGGAGCTGGCGGGGCAACTATGGCTACACCTTC,CAWSWRGNYGYTF
NA,TRBJ2-2,TRBV5-1,TRBD1,TGCGCCAGCAGCTTGCAATCGCCAACAGGGGGATACACCGGGGAGCTGTTTTTT,CASSLQSPTGGYTGELFF
NA,TRBJ2-1,TRBV11-2,NA,TGTGCCAGCAGCTTACTAGCCTCGTCGGGCTACAATGAGCAGTTCTTC,CASSLLASSGYNEQFF
NA,TRBJ2-2,TRBV29-1,NA,TGCAGCGCCGTAAGTGGGGAAACCGGGGAGCTGTTTTTT,CSAVSGETGELFF
NA,TRBJ1-5,TRBV4-1,NA,TGCGCCAGCAGCCAAGAGCCCGAGGGGCCCCAGCATTTT,CASSQEPEGPQHF
NA,TRBJ2-7,TRBV6-5,TRBD2,TGTGCCAGCAGTTACGGGCTAGCGGGATTCTACGAGCAGTACTTC,CASSYGLAGFYEQYF
once,TRBJ2-3,TRBV2,NA,TGTGCCAGCAGCGGGGACGGGGGAGCATCAGATACGCAGTATTTT,CASSGDGGASDTQYF
NA,TRBJ2-7,TRBV7-9,NA,TGTGCCAGCAGCTTAGCTGGAGGGGCCAACGAGCAGTACTTC,CASSLAGGANEQYF
NA,TRBJ1-5,TRBV19,NA,TGTGCCAGTAGTCCTCCCAGGGATTTTTTTCAGCCCCAGCATTTT,CASSPPRDFFQPQHF
once,TRBJ2-3,TRBV7-9,NA,TGTGCCAGCAGCACGGAGGCAAGTTCCAGACCTTTT,CASSTEASSRPF
NA,TRBJ1-1,TRBV20-1,NA,TGCAGTGCTAGGCTCAGGGAGGCTTTCTTT,CSARLREAFF
once,TRBJ1-1,TRBV25-1,TRBD1,TGTGCCAGCAGTGAGGATGCGGCAGGGGGCGCGGTGAACACTGAAGCTTTCTTT,CASSEDAAGGAVNTEAFF
NA,TRBJ2-7,TRBV11-2,TRBD1,TGTGCCAGCAGCACCTCCGGGACAGGGATCTACGAGCAGTACTTC,CASSTSGTGIYEQYF
NA,TRBJ2-5,TRBV4-2,NA,TGTGCCAGCAGCCAAGGCCGGACTATTGGACAAGAGGCCCAGTACTTC,CASSQGRTIGQEAQYF
once,TRBJ2-1,TRBV25-1,NA,TGTGCCAGCAGCGATCCCGGATGGTCCTACAATGAGCAGTTCTTC,CASSDPGWSYNEQFF
few,TRBJ2-7,TRBV7-8,NA,TGTGCCAGCAGCTTAAAGGGCGTATACGAGCAGTACTTC,CASSLKGVYEQYF
NA,TRBJ1-1,TRBV7-2,NA,TGTGCCAGCAGCTTATACCCCGGACTTGAAGCTTTCTTT,CASSLYPGLEAFF
NA,TRBJ1-1,TRBV29-1,NA,TGCAGCGTTGGCTTGAGGGTCTCTGAAGCTTTCTTT,CSVGLRVSEAFF
NA,TRBJ2-7,TRBV10-3,NA,TGTGCCAGCAGAGAAGCCGGACTCAGACAATTCTACGAGCAGTACTTC,CASREAGLRQFYEQYF
NA,TRBJ2-1,TRBV5-1,TRBD2,TGCGCCAGCAGTGGGACTAGTCGCAATGAGCAGTTCTTC,CASSGTSRNEQFF
few,TRBJ1-6,TRBV10-3,TRBD1,TGTGCCATCAGCGAACAGGGGGCGGAAAATTCACCCCTCCACTTT,CAISEQGAENSPLHF
NA,TRBJ2-7,TRBV5-1,TRBD2,TGCGCCAGCAGCCCTCGACTAGCGGGAGCCTACGAGCAGTACTTC,CASSPRLAGAYEQYF
NA,TRBJ2-6,TRBV19,NA,TGTGCCAGTAGTGAGGGAACTGGGGCCAACGTCCTGACTTTC,CASSEGTGANVLTF
few,TRBJ1-6,TRBV30,NA,TGTGCCGGGGAGGGCCTCACCCTTTCACCCCTCCACTTT,CAGEGLTLSPLHF
NA,TRBJ1-4,TRBV11-3,NA,TGTGCCAGCAGCACGGTTGGGGGGACTAATGAAAAACTGTTTTTT,CASSTVGGTNEKLFF
NA,TRBJ2-7,TRBV11-2,TRBD1,TGTGCCAGCAGTTCTACAGGGGATTCGCCCTACGAGCAGTACTTC,CASSSTGDSPYEQYF
NA,TRBJ2-3,TRBV6-6,NA,TGTGCCAGCAGTTACGAGGGGCGGACAGATACGCAGTATTTT,CASSYEGRTDTQYF
NA,TRBJ2-3,TRBV5-1,TRBD2,TGCGCCAGCAGCTCAGGGACTAGCGGGGGGTCAGATACGCAGTATTTT,CASSSGTSGGSDTQYF
NA,TRBJ2-7,TRBV6-5,NA,TGTGCCAGCAGTTACAGCAGCGAGCAGTACTTC,CASSYSSEQYF
once,TRBJ2-2,TRBV19,NA,TGTGCCAGTAGTCTTCAACCGCTGAACACCGGGGAGCTGTTTTTT,CASSLQPLNTGELFF
NA,TRBJ1-4,TRBV4-1,NA,TGCGCCAGCAGCCAATCCGGACAAGGGAGGGATTATGAAAAACTGTTTTTT,CASSQSGQGRDYEKLFF
NA,TRBJ2-3,TRBV6-5,NA,TGTGCCAGCAGTTACGACACGAACACAGATACGCAGTATTTT,CASSYDTNTDTQYF
NA,TRBJ1-2,TRBV7-2,TRBD1,TGTGCCAGCAGCACCTGGGACAGCCTACAAGGCTACACCTTC,CASSTWDSLQGYTF
NA,TRBJ1-6,TRBV7-9,TRBD1,TGTGCCAGCAGCATATACCGCGACAGGGCGAATTCACCCCTCCACTTT,CASSIYRDRANSPLHF
NA,TRBJ2-3,TRBV13,TRBD2,TGTGCCAGCAGCCAGACTAGCGGGGGCCCCGAACCCACAGATACGCAGTATTTT,CASSQTSGGPEPTDTQYF